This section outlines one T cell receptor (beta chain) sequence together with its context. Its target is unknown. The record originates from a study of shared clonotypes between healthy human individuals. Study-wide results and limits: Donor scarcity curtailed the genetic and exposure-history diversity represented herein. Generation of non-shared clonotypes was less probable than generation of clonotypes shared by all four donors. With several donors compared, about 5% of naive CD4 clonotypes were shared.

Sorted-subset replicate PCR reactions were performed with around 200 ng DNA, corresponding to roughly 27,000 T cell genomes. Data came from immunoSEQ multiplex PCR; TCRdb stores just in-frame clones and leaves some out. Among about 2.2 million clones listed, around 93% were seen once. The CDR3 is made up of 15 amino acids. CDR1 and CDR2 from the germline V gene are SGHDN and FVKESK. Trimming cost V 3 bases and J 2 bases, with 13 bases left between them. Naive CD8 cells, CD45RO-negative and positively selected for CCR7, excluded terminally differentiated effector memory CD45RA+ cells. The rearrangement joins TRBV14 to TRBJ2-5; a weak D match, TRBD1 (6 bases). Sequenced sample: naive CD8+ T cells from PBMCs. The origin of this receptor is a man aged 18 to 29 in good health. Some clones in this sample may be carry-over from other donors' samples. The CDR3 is CASSQEPDSQETQYF. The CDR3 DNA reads TGTGCCAGCAGCCAGGAACCGGACAGTCAAGAGACCCAGTACTTC.